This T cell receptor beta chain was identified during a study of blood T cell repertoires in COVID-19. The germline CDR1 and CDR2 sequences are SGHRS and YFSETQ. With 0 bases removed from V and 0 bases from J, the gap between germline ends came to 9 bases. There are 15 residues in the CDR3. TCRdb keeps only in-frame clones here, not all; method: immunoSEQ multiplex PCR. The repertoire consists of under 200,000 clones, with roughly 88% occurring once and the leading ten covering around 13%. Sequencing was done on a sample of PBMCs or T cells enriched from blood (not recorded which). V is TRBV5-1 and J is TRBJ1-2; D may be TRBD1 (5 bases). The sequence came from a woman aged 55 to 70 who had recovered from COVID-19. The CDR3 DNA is TGCGCCAGCAGCTTGGCCGGGGGATCTAACTATGGCTACACCTTC. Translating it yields CASSLAGGSNYGYTF.